This T cell receptor (beta chain) was documented in a study of shared clonotypes between healthy human individuals. CD45RA-negative memory and CD45RA+ naive subsets were split from the CD4+ cells. This clone was seen a handful of times. The table came from immunoSEQ multiplex PCR; TCRdb's copy has only in-frame clones and leaves some out. The sample holds roughly 530,000 clones, approximately 95% seen once. The sequence came from a woman in her thirties in good health. The sample taken for sequencing was naive CD4+ T cells sorted from blood. The subset: CD45RA+ positively selected.

The CDR3 DNA sequence: TGTGCCAGCAGTGACTTTGGGACCACTGAAGCTTTCTTT. Translation: CASSDFGTTEAFF. The chain joins TRBV2 to TRBJ1-1; a possible D gene is TRBD1 (5 bases). Germline values: CDR1 SNHLY, CDR2 FYNNEI. The CDR3 loop spans 13 amino acids. V was pared by 3 bases and J by 4 bases, with 9 bases between.